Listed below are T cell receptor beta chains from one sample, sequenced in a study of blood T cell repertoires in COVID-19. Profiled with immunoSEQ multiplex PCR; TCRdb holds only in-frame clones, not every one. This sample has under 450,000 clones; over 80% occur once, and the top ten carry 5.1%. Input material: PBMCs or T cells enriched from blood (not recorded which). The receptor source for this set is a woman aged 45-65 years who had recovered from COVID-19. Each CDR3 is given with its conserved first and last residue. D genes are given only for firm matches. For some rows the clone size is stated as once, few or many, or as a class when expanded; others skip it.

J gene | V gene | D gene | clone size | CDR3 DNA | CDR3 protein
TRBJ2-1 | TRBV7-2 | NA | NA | TGTGCCAGCAGCTTGGAAGCAGGGATATACAATGAGCAGTTCTTC | CASSLEAGIYNEQFF
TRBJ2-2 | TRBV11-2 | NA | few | TGTGCCAGCAGCTTAGGGGCACCCACTGACCTCACCGGGGAGCTGTTTTTT | CASSLGAPTDLTGELFF
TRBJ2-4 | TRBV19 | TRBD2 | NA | TGTGCCAGTAGAGGACTAGCGGGAGGGCCGGACATTCAGTACTTC | CASRGLAGGPDIQYF
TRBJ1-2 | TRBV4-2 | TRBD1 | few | TGTGCCAGCAGCCAAGAGACAGGGGAGAGCTATGGCTACACCTTC | CASSQETGESYGYTF
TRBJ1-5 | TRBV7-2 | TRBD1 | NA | TGTGCCAGCAGCTTCGACAGGGGAGTAAGTCAGCCCCAGCATTTT | CASSFDRGVSQPQHF
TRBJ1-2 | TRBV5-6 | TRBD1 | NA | TGTGCCAGCAGCTTGGGTCGGGGACAGGGTGCGTTGGGCTACACCTTC | CASSLGRGQGALGYTF
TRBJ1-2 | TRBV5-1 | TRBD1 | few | TGCGCCAGCAGCGTGGGACAGACTAACTATGGCTACACCTTC | CASSVGQTNYGYTF
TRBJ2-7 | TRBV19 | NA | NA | TGTGCCAGTAGTGTAGGCGGAACTACCTACGAGCAGTACTTC | CASSVGGTTYEQYF
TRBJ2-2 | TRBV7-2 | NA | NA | TGTGCCAGCAGCTTAGTTGCACAGAGCACCGGGGAGCTGTTTTTT | CASSLVAQSTGELFF
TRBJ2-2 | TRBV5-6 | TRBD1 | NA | TGTGCCAGCAGCCAACAGGGGAACGGGGAGCTGTTTTTT | CASSQQGNGELFF
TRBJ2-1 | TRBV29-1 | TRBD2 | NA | TGCAGCATGAGCGGGGGCTCCTACAATGAGCAGTTCTTC | CSMSGGSYNEQFF
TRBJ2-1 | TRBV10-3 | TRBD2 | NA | TGTGCCATCAACGACCGTCCGACTAGCGGGACCGATGAGCAGTTCTTC | CAINDRPTSGTDEQFF
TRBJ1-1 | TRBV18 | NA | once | TGTGCCAGCTCACCAAAACCTACAGGGAGGAACACTGAAGCTTTCTTT | CASSPKPTGRNTEAFF
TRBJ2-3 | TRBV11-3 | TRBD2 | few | TGTGCCAGCAGCCCGGGGACTAGCGGTATTTACACAGATACGCAGTATTTT | CASSPGTSGIYTDTQYF
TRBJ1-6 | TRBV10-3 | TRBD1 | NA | TGTGCCAGCGAACAGGGGGCAGGGTCACCCCTCCACTTT | CASEQGAGSPLHF
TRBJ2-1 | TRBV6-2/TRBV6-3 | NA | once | TGTGCCAGCAGTTACCCAGTCGTTGAGCAGTTCTTC | CASSYPVVEQFF
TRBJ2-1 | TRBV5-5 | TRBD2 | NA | TGTGCCAGCAGCTTGCGTCCTACTAGCGGCACGGCCGACAATGAGCAGTTCTTC | CASSLRPTSGTADNEQFF
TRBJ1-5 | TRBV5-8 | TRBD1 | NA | TGTGCCAGCAGATTTGAGGGACAGGGGGCCGATGGCAATCAGCCCCAGCATTTT | CASRFEGQGADGNQPQHF
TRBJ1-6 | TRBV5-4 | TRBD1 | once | TGTGCCAGCAGCCCATATGGACAGGGGGCAAAGGGGTCACCCCTCCACTTT | CASSPYGQGAKGSPLHF
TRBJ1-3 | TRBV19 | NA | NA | TGTGCCAGTAGTATACGATGGAGCTCTGGAAACACCATATATTTT | CASSIRWSSGNTIYF
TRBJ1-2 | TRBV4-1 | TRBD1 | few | TGCGCCAGCAGCCAAGATCTGCCAGGGGGGAGCTATGGCTACACCTTC | CASSQDLPGGSYGYTF
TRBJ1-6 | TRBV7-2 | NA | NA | TGTGCCAGCAGCCCCGACCGCGGGAATAATTCACCCCTCCACTTT | CASSPDRGNNSPLHF